This T cell receptor beta chain was captured in a study of OX40 agonist ivuxolimab in advanced cancers. The protocol was immunoSEQ multiplex PCR, while the TCRdb copy is restricted to in-frame clones and leaves out a portion. Of tens of thousands of clones in the sample, roughly nine tenths were seen once. Per germline, CDR1 LNHDA and CDR2 SQIVND (reference sequence). V was trimmed by 6 bases and J by 3 bases, leaving 9 bases between them. The CDR3 runs to 13 residues. This chain joins TRBV19 and TRBJ1-5, with unresolved D. The clonotype comes from an adult with an advanced solid tumor such as melanoma, head and neck, liver or kidney cancer. The specimen was CD4+ or CD8+ T cells sorted from blood, collected in a trial of the OX40 agonist ivuxolimab. In DNA form, the CDR3 reads TGTGCCAGTAGCCCCGGGGTCAATCAGCCCCAGCATTTT. Translating gives CASSPGVNQPQHF.